A single sample is the source of the 8 T cell receptor beta chains below, sequenced in a study of blood T cell repertoires in COVID-19. Generated by immunoSEQ multiplex PCR, the TCRdb table keeps only in-frame clones and is missing some. The sample lists around 400,000 clones; roughly 87% were seen once. Material: PBMCs or T cells enriched from blood (not recorded which). The receptors originated from a woman between 45 and 60 years old who had recovered from COVID-19.

This chain connects TRBV10-2 to TRBJ1-2; D is perhaps TRBD1 (6 bases). The ends were cut back, 8 bases at V and 2 bases at J, with 15 bases in the middle. The CDR3 consists of 14 residues. The V gene's germline CDR1 is WSHSY and CDR2 SAAADI. The DNA for the CDR3 is TGCGCCAGCGCCCCAGGGGCGACCAACTATGGCTACACCTTC. Translated, it gives CASAPGATNYGYTF.

The V gene is TRBV12-5, the J gene TRBJ1-1, with D unresolved. This CDR3 has 15 residues. Per germline, CDR1 LGHNT and CDR2 FRNRAP. Between the trimmed V and J ends, which lost 1 base and 1 base, there was a span of 10 bases. The CDR3 spells CASGLGDSSNTEAFF. CDR3 DNA sequence: TGTGCTAGTGGTTTGGGAGATTCCTCGAACACTGAAGCTTTCTTT.

The sample holds one count of this clone. The rearrangement uses TRBV7-2 and TRBJ1-2, with D perhaps matching TRBD1 (5 bases). Germline loops: CDR1 SGHTA, CDR2 FQGNSA. There are 16 residues in the CDR3. V shed 0 bases and J shed 4 bases, with 15 bases lying between them. Here the CDR3 reads CASSLAGGGGVYGYTF. CDR3 DNA: TGTGCCAGCAGCTTAGCGGGCGGTGGGGGGGTCTATGGCTACACCTTC.

The chain recombines TRBV7-2 with TRBJ1-4; 7 bases line up with TRBD1. Germline CDR1 is SGHTA and CDR2 is FQGNSA. Trimming removed 4 bases from V and 5 bases from J; junction bases left unmatched: 10. The CDR3 length is 16 residues. This chain's CDR3 is CASSSTGTAHNEKLFF. CDR3 DNA sequence: TGTGCCAGCAGCTCCACCGGGACAGCTCACAATGAAAAACTGTTTTTT.

This chain joins TRBV4-3 and TRBJ2-2; a possible D gene is TRBD2 (6 bases). The CDR3 runs 16 residues. The germline V gene encodes CDR1 LGHNA and CDR2 YSLEER. Trimming left V 0 bases short and J 3 bases short, with 11 bases between. CDR3 protein: CASSQDLIADTGELFF. The CDR3 nucleotides read TGCGCCAGCAGCCAAGATTTGATAGCGGACACCGGGGAGCTGTTTTTT.

The rearrangement links TRBV19 to TRBJ2-1; possibly TRBD2 for D (5 bases). This CDR3 is built from 16 residues. Per the germline V gene, CDR1 is LNHDA and CDR2 is SQIVND (reference sequence). Trimming took 2 bases from V and 6 from J, leaving 17 bases between them. CDR3 bases: TGTGCCAGTAGTATATCAATCAGCGGCTCCGGCAATGAGCAGTTCTTC. This sequence encodes CASSISISGSGNEQFF.

V and J are TRBV30 and TRBJ1-3; 7 nucleotides match TRBD1. Germline V gives CDR1 GTSNPN, CDR2 SVGIG (reference sequence). CDR3 length: 15 residues. The junction had 4 bases not matched to a gene; V was cut back by 2 bases and J by 0 bases. CDR3 bases: TGTGCCTGGAGTCGGGACAGTCACTCTGGAAACACCATATATTTT. Translated: CAWSRDSHSGNTIYF.

The chain employs TRBV20-1 and TRBJ2-5; 9 positions match TRBD1. Germline values: CDR1 DFQATT, CDR2 SNEGSKA (reference sequence). CDR3 length: 11 amino acids. CDR3 region: CSPGQGETQYF. The CDR3 region has the DNA TGCTCGCCCGGACAGGGGGAGACCCAGTACTTC.